A single sample gave rise to the 23 T cell receptor beta chains below, sequenced in a study of CD8+ T cells in alopecia areata. Markers used for sorting pooled cutaneous lymph node cells were CD4, CD8alpha, NKG2D, NKG2ACE and others. Reverse transcribed after extraction, RNA yielded cDNA as the sequencing template. Here immunoSEQ multiplex PCR was the method, and the copy in TCRdb shows in-frame clones only, minus some. Sampling found 250,000 or so clones, none seen once. The sample taken for sequencing was CD4+ T cells sorted from a lymph node. Every receptor here comes from a C3H/HeJ mouse with alopecia areata. The strain's MHC type: H2-k.

This clone was counted between two and nine times. The germline and genes are mouse ones. The read ends 4 residues before the CDR3 terminus; that terminus is restored from the germline J gene. The sample carries other DNA sequences with the same CDR3. V usage is TRBV13-3 and J usage is TRBJ2-5; 8 bases fit TRBD2. The V and J ends lost 5 bases and 0 bases, in that order; junction bases with no gene match: 2. Looked up from germline, CDR1 is NNHDY and CDR2 is SYVADS. The CDR3 is 14 residues long. The CDR3 spells CASSAGGNQDTQYF. The sequenced CDR3 bases are TGTGCCAGCAGCGCTGGGGGGAACCAAGAC.

A few counts support this clone. Gene names refer to mouse genes. The read is 4 residues too short to cover the CDR3 end, so that end is filled in from the germline J gene. The sample holds other DNA sequences that translate to the same CDR3. V and J are TRBV1 and TRBJ2-7; tentatively, D is TRBD1 (6 bases). The CDR3 has 13 residues. In germline, CDR1 is NSQYPW, CDR2 LRSPGD (reference sequence). The chain's CDR3 is CTCSAVQGYEQYF. Partial CDR3 DNA: TGCACCTGCAGTGCAGTACAGGGTTAT.

Points on this clone: Mouse germline and gene names are used. Sequencing ends 4 residues short of the CDR3 end; the germline J gene provides the rest. The chain combines TRBV13-3 with TRBJ2-1, with TRBD1 identical over 7 bases. Trimming at V came to 5 bases and at J to 1 base, leaving 0 bases not matched to a gene. CDR1 NNHDY and CDR2 SYVADS come from the germline V gene. This CDR3 is 13 amino acids long. The CDR3 sequence: CASRQGNYAEQFF. CDR3 bases read: TGTGCCAGCAGACAGGGGAACTATGCT.

Of note for this clone: Genes and germline are mouse. The sequenced fragment ends 4 residues before the CDR3 boundary, so the rest is inferred from the germline J gene. Other DNA sequences in this sample translate to the same CDR3. The J gene is TRBJ2-1, the V gene TRBV13-1, with D maybe TRBD1 (6 bases). The V gene lost 2 bases and the J gene lost 4 bases, with 10 bases spanning the gap. Germline V gene sequence: CDR1 NSHNY, CDR2 SYGAGN. The CDR3 loop spans 14 amino acids. This chain's CDR3 is CASSERGKYAEQFF. The sequenced part of the CDR3 DNA is TGTGCCAGCAGTGAGAGGGGGAAGTATGCT.

In this sample, this clone turned up a few times. The gene symbols are mouse symbols. Here the CDR3 reads CASSSTGLNTEVFF. The part of the CDR3 DNA that was read is TGTGCCAGCAGTTCGACAGGTCTGAACACA. The chain uses TRBV14 and TRBJ1-1; possible D gene TRBD1, 6 bases. With the read ending 4 residues before the CDR3 end, the germline J gene is used to fill in that end. The V and J ends lost 3 bases and 1 base respectively, with 10 bases between them. CDR1 is SGHDT, CDR2 FRDEAV, per germline. CDR3 length equals 14 residues.

This clone was detected only a few times. These gene names are mouse names. CDR3 protein: CASSLTGGGYAETLYF. CDR3 DNA (partial): TGTGCCAGCAGCTTGACTGGGGGTGGATATGCAGAA. This chain uses TRBV4 with TRBJ2-3, with TRBD2 identical over 9 bases. The DNA ends 4 residues before the CDR3 does, and the rest of the CDR3 is filled in from the germline J gene. Looked up from germline, CDR1 is LGHDT and CDR2 is YNNKQL (reference sequence). V shed 4 bases, J shed 2 bases, and the junction held 7 bases outside the gene matches. There are 16 residues in the CDR3. The variable domain in full, completed from reference TRBV4 and TRBJ2-3, reads ETAVFQTPNYHVTQVGNEVSFNCKQTLGHDTMYWYKQDSKKLLKIMFSYNNKQLIVNETVPRRFSPQSSDKAHLNLRIKSVEPEDSAVYLCASSLTGGGYAETLYFGSGTRLTVL.

This clone occurred a few times. Genes and germline are mouse. The read falls 4 residues short of the CDR3 end, and the missing part is taken from the germline J gene. This chain uses TRBV5 with TRBJ2-2; D is unclear. Germline CDR1 is LGHNA and CDR2 is YNLKQL (reference sequence). The V end lost 4 bases, the J end lost 4 bases, and 4 bases lay between the germline ends. This CDR3 comprises 12 residues. The sequenced CDR3 bases are TGTGCCAGCAGCCCCTCCACCGGG. This translates into CASSPSTG. The whole CDR3 region reads CASSPSTGQLYF.

On this clone itself: The listed genes are named as in mouse. Sequencing ends 4 residues short of the CDR3 end; the germline J gene provides the rest. Other DNA sequences in this sample translate to the same CDR3. The J gene is TRBJ1-2, the V gene TRBV19; 9 nucleotides line up with TRBD1. The J segment lost 3 bases and the V segment lost 5 bases, leaving 5 bases of the junction unmatched. The CDR3 totals 14 residues. Looked up from germline, CDR1 is FNHDT and CDR2 is SITEND (reference sequence). CDR3 sequence: CASSTTGGDSDYTF. The CDR3 DNA, read in part, is TGTGCCAGCAGCACGACAGGGGGGGACTCC.

A remark on this clone: Gene labels here are mouse ones. The read stops 4 residues short of the end of the CDR3; the missing end is completed from the germline J gene. The chain joins TRBV5 to TRBJ1-1; D is unclear. The CDR3 contains 14 residues. V lost 0 bases to trimming and J lost 1 base, with 6 bases between them. The V gene's germline CDR1 is LGHNA and CDR2 YNLKQL (reference sequence). The sequenced CDR3 bases are TGTGCCAGCAGCCAAGATGGGGTGAACACA. As protein: CASSQDGVNT. The whole CDR3 protein reads CASSQDGVNTEVFF.

This clone was picked up a small number of times. Gene names follow the mouse nomenclature. The sequenced fragment ends 3 residues before the CDR3 boundary, so the rest is inferred from the germline J gene. V is TRBV19 and J is TRBJ1-6; 10 positions agree with TRBD1. TRBJ1-6 is sorted into the ORF group, with uncertain function. Losses at the gene ends were 4 bases for V and 3 bases for J; bases not matched to a gene: 1. The CDR3 consists of 15 residues. CDR1 is FNHDT and CDR2 is SITEND in the germline V gene (reference sequence). CDR3: CASSRTGGYNSPLYF. The sequenced CDR3 bases are TGTGCCAGCAGTCGGACAGGGGGCTATAATTCGCCC.

This clone was observed at least ten times. Gene names follow the mouse nomenclature. The missing CDR3 end, 3 residues past where the read stops, is filled in from the germline J gene. The chain uses TRBV13-1 and TRBJ1-6, with 7 bases identical to TRBD1. TRBJ1-6 is an ORF for which the function is uncertain. V lost 5 bases to trimming and J lost 7 bases; unmatched junction nucleotides: 0. The CDR3 is made up of 12 amino acids. The V gene's germline CDR1 is NSHNY and CDR2 SYGAGN. CDR3 sequence: CASRGQNSPLYF. The sequenced CDR3 bases are TGTGCCAGCAGGGGACAGAATTCGCCC.

As for this clone: Gene names refer to mouse genes. The read comes to an end 4 residues before the CDR3 does, leaving the germline J gene to fill in the end. The chain combines TRBV1 with TRBJ1-1; no clear D. In germline, CDR1 is NSQYPW, CDR2 LRSPGD (reference sequence). This CDR3 comprises 11 residues. Incomplete CDR3 DNA: TGCACCTGCAGTGCAGCAGAA. This translates into CTCSAAE. The whole CDR3 sequence is CTCSAAEEVFF.

On this clone itself: Mouse names are used for the genes. The read is 4 residues too short to cover the CDR3 end, so that end is filled in from the germline J gene. The chain has TRBV1 and TRBJ2-5, with TRBD2 matching 9 bases. With 0 bases clipped from V and 2 bases from J, the junction kept 3 bases outside the gene matches. Germline lookup yields CDR1 NSQYPW and CDR2 LRSPGD (reference sequence). This CDR3 has 16 residues. CDR3 amino acids: CTCSADGGGAQDTQYF. The part of the CDR3 DNA that was read is TGCACCTGCAGTGCAGATGGTGGGGGGGCCCAAGAC.

This clone was recorded a few times. The gene symbols are mouse symbols. The CDR3 goes on 4 residues after the read ends, and that part is filled in from the germline J gene. The chain links TRBV13-1 to TRBJ1-1; D is undetermined. The CDR3 runs to 14 residues. Trimming removed 3 bases at V and 0 bases at J, with 9 bases between. Per the germline V gene, CDR1 is NSHNY and CDR2 is SYGAGN. The part of the CDR3 DNA that was read is TGTGCCAGCAGTGTCCCAGTTGCAAACACA. Encoded protein: CASSVPVANT. The whole CDR3 sequence is CASSVPVANTEVFF.

This clone was counted between two and nine times. Gene labels here are mouse ones. With the read ending 4 residues before the CDR3 end, the germline J gene is used to fill in that end. The chain employs TRBV1 and TRBJ2-2; TRBD2 aligns across 7 bases. This CDR3 region has 15 residues. Germline CDR1 NSQYPW, CDR2 LRSPGD (reference sequence). With 1 base clipped from V and 3 bases from J, the junction kept 2 bases outside the gene matches. The CDR3 region is CTCSAAGTDTGQLYF. CDR3 DNA (partial): TGCACCTGCAGTGCAGCCGGGACTGACACCGGG.

Details on this clone: Genes here carry mouse names. The sequence runs out 4 residues before the end of the CDR3; the remainder is reconstructed from the germline J gene. The J gene is TRBJ2-2, the V gene TRBV19, with 11 bases lining up with TRBD2. Per the germline V gene, CDR1 is FNHDT and CDR2 is SITEND (reference sequence). The CDR3 contains 13 residues. V lost 6 bases and J lost 6; bases outside the gene matches: 1. The CDR3 loop reads CASNWGGAGQLYF. The CDR3 DNA, read in part, is TGTGCCAGCAACTGGGGGGGCGCCGGG.

A note on this clone: Mouse germline and gene names are used. Read data end 4 residues before the CDR3 end; the end is taken from the germline J gene. The sample has other DNA sequences that encode this CDR3 too. The gene calls are TRBV31 and TRBJ2-3, with D possibly being TRBD1 (6 bases). This CDR3 is built from 15 residues. Germline CDR1 reads GKSSPN; CDR2 reads SITVG. Trimming pared 0 bases from V and 0 bases from J, leaving 10 bases between. The part of the CDR3 DNA that was read is TGTGCCTGGAGTCTCGGGACATCTAGTGCAGAA. It translates to CAWSLGTSSAE. The whole CDR3 is CAWSLGTSSAETLYF.

This clone turned up a few times. Mouse names are used for the genes. The CDR3 goes on 4 residues after the read ends, and that part is filled in from the germline J gene. Other DNA variants within this sample encode the same CDR3. The chain is built from TRBV13-1 and TRBJ2-2; 7 positions agree with TRBD2. The CDR3 covers 14 residues. V gave up 1 base and J gave up 5 bases; unmatched junction bases: 2. Germline V CDR1 and CDR2: NSHNY, SYGAGN. The DNA read from the CDR3 is TGTGCCAGCAGTGATACGGGGGGGACCGGG. This sequence encodes CASSDTGGTG. The CDR3 as a whole reads CASSDTGGTGQLYF.

This clone was observed a handful of times. Gene names and germline refer to mouse. From the germline J gene comes the end of the CDR3, since the read stops 3 residues before it. The chain employs TRBV13-1 and TRBJ1-6, with D unresolved. TRBJ1-6 is designated an ORF whose function remains uncertain. The CDR3 has 14 residues. Germline V gene lookup returns CDR1 NSHNY and CDR2 SYGAGN. Trimming removed 3 bases at V and 7 bases at J, with 11 bases between. CDR3 bases read: TGTGCCAGCAGTGGCGATCTAGGGAATTCGCCC. This translates into CASSGDLGNSP. The whole CDR3 reads CASSGDLGNSPLYF.

In regard to this clone: The gene symbols are mouse symbols. The read ends 4 residues early relative to the CDR3; the germline J gene fills the gap. The gene calls are TRBV31 and TRBJ1-2; 7 bases line up with TRBD1. The CDR3 is 16 residues long. The V gene's germline CDR1 is GKSSPN and CDR2 SITVG. V shed 0 bases, J shed 0 bases, and the junction held 7 bases outside the gene matches. The DNA read from the CDR3 is TGTGCCTGGAGTCTATCCCGGGACAGAGCAAACTCC. Translated: CAWSLSRDRANS. The whole CDR3 sequence reads CAWSLSRDRANSDYTF.

A note on this clone: A much larger clone lies one base from this, so it may be a read error. The gene names given are mouse names. The CDR3 loop is CASSRTGGTGQLYF. The sequenced CDR3 bases are TGTGCCAGCAGTAGGACAGGGGGCACCGGG. This chain links TRBV14 with TRBJ2-2, with 10 bases lining up with TRBD1. The read ends 4 residues early relative to the CDR3; the germline J gene fills the gap. The CDR3 consists of 14 residues. The V segment lost 4 bases and the J segment 4 bases; nucleotides outside the gene matches: 1. From germline, CDR1 is SGHDT and CDR2 FRDEAV.

This clone came up a few times. Any gene name here is a mouse gene name. The read gets to within 3 residues of the CDR3 end, and the germline J gene fills in the rest. The V and J genes are TRBV21 and TRBJ1-6, with 11 bases lining up with TRBD1. TRBV21 is an ORF, with its function uncertain. TRBJ1-6 qualifies as an ORF whose function is uncertain. This CDR3 comprises 18 residues. Unmatched junction bases numbered 3, after V lost 2 bases and J lost 0 bases. CDR3 loop: CASSQQDRGLSYNSPLYF. Incomplete CDR3 DNA: TGTGCTAGCAGTCAACAGGACAGGGGGCTTTCCTATAATTCGCCC.

Concerning this clone itself: Gene names are the mouse ones. Sequencing ends 4 residues short of the CDR3 end; the germline J gene provides the rest. Other DNA variants within this sample encode the same CDR3. This rearrangement joins TRBV19 to TRBJ2-2, with TRBD1 as a possible D gene (6 bases). Germline CDR1 is FNHDT and CDR2 is SITEND (reference sequence). Deletions cut 5 bases from V and 4 bases from J, with 6 bases between. This CDR3 region has 12 residues. The CDR3 here is CASSRGTGQLYF. CDR3 bases read: TGTGCCAGCAGCAGGGGCACCGGG.